A selection of T cell receptor beta chains follows, all from one sample in a study of blood T cell repertoires in COVID-19. Repertoires were generated with immunoSEQ multiplex PCR, while TCRdb's copy carries only in-frame clones and drops some. The sample carries about 130,000 clones, about 93% recorded once. The sequencing sample was made of peripheral blood. Receptors were obtained from a man over 45 with COVID-19, enrolled during active disease. The CDR3 runs from the conserved cysteine through the conserved F or W. Each record gives: J gene, CDR3 length, clone size, D gene, V gene, CDR3 protein, CDR3 DNA. A D gene is named only where the DNA matches it firmly. Not every row has a clone size; where given, it reads once, few, many or a size class.

>TRBJ2-7|16|.|TRBD1|TRBV24-1
CATRPGTGNMGYEQYF
TGTGCCACCAGACCCGGGACAGGGAATATGGGCTACGAGCAGTACTTC
>TRBJ2-1|13|.|TRBD2|TRBV29-1
CSAGLAGANEQFF
TGCAGCGCTGGACTAGCGGGAGCCAATGAGCAGTTCTTC
>TRBJ2-7|15|.|TRBD2|TRBV6-2/TRBV6-3
CASSPTAGALSEQYF
TGTGCCAGCAGCCCCACAGCGGGAGCTTTAAGCGAGCAGTACTTC
>TRBJ1-6|15|.|TRBD1|TRBV20-1
CSASRDRGRASPLHF
TGCAGTGCTAGTAGGGACAGGGGGCGAGCTTCACCCCTCCACTTT
>TRBJ2-4|15|.|.|TRBV5-1
CASRTLADGKNIQYF
TGCGCCAGCAGGACCCTTGCGGATGGCAAAAACATTCAGTACTTC
>TRBJ2-1|16|.|TRBD1|TRBV6-2/TRBV6-3
CASSYLTGGGYNEQFF
TGTGCCAGCAGTTACTTGACAGGGGGCGGATACAATGAGCAGTTCTTC
>TRBJ2-7|14|.|TRBD1|TRBV28
CASSWDRLGYEQYF
TGTGCCAGCAGTTGGGACAGGCTAGGCTACGAGCAGTACTTC
>TRBJ2-5|11|.|.|TRBV20-1
CSARQGETQYF
TGCAGTGCTCGGCAGGGAGAGACCCAGTACTTC
>TRBJ2-1|16|.|.|TRBV24-1
CATSDFRSGLDNEQFF
TGTGCCACCAGTGATTTTCGGAGCGGGCTCGACAATGAGCAGTTCTTC
>TRBJ2-2|14|few|.|TRBV2
CASRGGFGTGELFF
TGTGCCAGCAGAGGAGGGTTCGGCACCGGGGAGCTGTTTTTT